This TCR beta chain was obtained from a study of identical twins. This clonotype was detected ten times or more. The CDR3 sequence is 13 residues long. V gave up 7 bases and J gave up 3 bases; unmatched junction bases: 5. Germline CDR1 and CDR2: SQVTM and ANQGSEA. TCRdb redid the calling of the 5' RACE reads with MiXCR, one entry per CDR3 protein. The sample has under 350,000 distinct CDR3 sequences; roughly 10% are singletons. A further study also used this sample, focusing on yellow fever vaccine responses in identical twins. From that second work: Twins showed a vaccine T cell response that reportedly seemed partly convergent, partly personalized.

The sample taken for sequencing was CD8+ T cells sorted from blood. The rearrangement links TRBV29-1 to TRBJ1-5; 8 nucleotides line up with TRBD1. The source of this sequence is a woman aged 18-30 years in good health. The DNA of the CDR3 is TGCAGCGCCCGGACAGGGCTCAATCAGCCCCAGCATTTT. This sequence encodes CSARTGLNQPQHF.